This TCR beta chain was captured in a study of OX40 agonist ivuxolimab in advanced cancers. Findings and caveats of the study: More expanded clones were seen, on average, in CD8+ T cells than in CD4+.

Germline values: CDR1 SNHLY, CDR2 FYNNEI. The CDR3 sequence is 14 residues long. V lost 7 bases and J lost 8, with 17 bases in between. Generated by immunoSEQ multiplex PCR, the TCRdb table keeps only in-frame clones and is missing some. The profile shows around 21,000 clones, about 83% of them singletons. Note on this clone: Its antigen is undetermined.

J is TRBJ1-4 and V is TRBV2; D possibly corresponds to TRBD1 (6 bases). The specimen comprised CD4+ or CD8+ T cells sorted from blood, sampled in a trial of the OX40 agonist ivuxolimab. This TCR was sampled from an adult with an advanced solid tumor such as melanoma, head and neck, liver or kidney cancer. The CDR3 nucleotides read TGTGCCAGCACCGAGGTGGGGGGCTTCGAAAAACTGTTTTTT. This sequence encodes CASTEVGGFEKLFF.